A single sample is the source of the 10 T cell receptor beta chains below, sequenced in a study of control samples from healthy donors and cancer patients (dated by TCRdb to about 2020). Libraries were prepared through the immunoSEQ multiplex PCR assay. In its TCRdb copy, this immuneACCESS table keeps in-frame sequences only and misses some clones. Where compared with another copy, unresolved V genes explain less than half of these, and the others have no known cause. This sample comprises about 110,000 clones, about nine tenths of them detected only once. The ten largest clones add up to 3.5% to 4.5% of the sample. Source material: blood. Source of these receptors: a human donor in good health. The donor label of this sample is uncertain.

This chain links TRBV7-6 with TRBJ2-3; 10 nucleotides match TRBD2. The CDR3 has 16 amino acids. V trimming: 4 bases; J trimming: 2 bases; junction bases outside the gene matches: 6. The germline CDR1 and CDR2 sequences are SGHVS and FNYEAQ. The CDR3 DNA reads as TGTGCCAGCAGCTCCCCTAGCGGGGGTAACACAGATACGCAGTATTTT. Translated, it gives CASSSPSGGNTDTQYF.

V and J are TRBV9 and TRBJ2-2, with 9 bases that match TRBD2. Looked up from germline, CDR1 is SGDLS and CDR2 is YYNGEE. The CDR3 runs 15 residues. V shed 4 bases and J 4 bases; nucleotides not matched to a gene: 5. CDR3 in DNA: TGTGCCAGCAGCACGCGGGGGGGTGGCACCGGGGAGCTGTTTTTT. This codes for CASSTRGGGTGELFF.

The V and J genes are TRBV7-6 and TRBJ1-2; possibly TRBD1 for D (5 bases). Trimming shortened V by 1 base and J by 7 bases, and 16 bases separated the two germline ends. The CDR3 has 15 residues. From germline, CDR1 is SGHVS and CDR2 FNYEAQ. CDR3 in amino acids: CASSLGWGGTGGYTF. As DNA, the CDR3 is TGTGCCAGCAGCTTAGGCTGGGGGGGGACGGGTGGCTACACCTTC.

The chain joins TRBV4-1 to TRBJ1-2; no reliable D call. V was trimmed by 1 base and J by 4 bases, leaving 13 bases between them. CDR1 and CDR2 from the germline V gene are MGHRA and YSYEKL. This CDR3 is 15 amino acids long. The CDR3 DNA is TGCGCCAGCAGCCAAGCAAGCACGAGTTCCTATGGCTACACCTTC. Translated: CASSQASTSSYGYTF.

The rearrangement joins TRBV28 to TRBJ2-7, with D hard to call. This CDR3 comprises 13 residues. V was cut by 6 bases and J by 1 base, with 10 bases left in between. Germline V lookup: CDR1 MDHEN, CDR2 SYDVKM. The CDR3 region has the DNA TGTGCCAGCAGCCGAAGGGTTTCCTACGAGCAGTACTTC. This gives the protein CASSRRVSYEQYF. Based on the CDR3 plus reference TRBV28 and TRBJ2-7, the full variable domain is DVKVTQSSRYLVKRTGEKVFLECVQDMDHENMFWYRQDPGLGLRLIYFSYDVKMKEKGDIPEGYSVSREKKERFSLILESASTNQTSMYLCASSRRVSYEQYFGPGTRLTVT.

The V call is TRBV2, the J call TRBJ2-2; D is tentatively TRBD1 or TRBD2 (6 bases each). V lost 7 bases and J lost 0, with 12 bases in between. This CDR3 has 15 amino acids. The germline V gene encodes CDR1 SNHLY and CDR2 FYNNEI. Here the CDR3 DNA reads TGTGCCAGCAAGGGGGAGGCCACGAACACCGGGGAGCTGTTTTTT. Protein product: CASKGEATNTGELFF. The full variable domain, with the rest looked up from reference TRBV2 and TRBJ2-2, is EPEVTQTPSHQVTQMGQEVILRCVPISNHLYFYWYRQILGQKVEFLVSFYNNEISEKSEIFDDQFSVERPDGSNFTLKIRSTKLEDSAMYFCASKGEATNTGELFFGEGSRLTVL.

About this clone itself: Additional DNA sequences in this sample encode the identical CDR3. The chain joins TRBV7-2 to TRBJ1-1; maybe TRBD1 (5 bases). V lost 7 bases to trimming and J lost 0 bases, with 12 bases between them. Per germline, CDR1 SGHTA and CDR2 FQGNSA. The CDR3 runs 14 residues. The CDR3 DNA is TGTGCCAGCAACGCTCGACAGATGAACACTGAAGCTTTCTTT. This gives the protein CASNARQMNTEAFF.

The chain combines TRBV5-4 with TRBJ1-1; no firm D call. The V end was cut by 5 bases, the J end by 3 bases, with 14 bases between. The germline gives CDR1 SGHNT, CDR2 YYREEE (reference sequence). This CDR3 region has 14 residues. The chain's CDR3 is CASSPPFRDTEAFF. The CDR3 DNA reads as TGTGCCAGCAGTCCCCCATTTAGGGACACTGAAGCTTTCTTT.

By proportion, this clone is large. This CDR3 is CASSHSGGAIDTQYF. DNA of the CDR3: TGTGCCAGCAGCCATAGCGGGGGGGCGATCGATACGCAGTATTTT. This chain links TRBV3-1 (or the pseudogene TRBV3-2) with TRBJ2-3, with 11 nucleotides matching TRBD2. The junction had 5 bases not matched to a gene; V was cut back by 3 bases and J by 6 bases. The length of the CDR3 is 15 residues. From germline, CDR1 is LGHDT and CDR2 YNNKEL (reference sequence).

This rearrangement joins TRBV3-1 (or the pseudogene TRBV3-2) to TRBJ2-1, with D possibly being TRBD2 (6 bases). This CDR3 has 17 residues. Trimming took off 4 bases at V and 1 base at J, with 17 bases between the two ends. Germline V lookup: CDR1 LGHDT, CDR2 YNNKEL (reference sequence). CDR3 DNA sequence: TGTGCCAGCAGCCTCCGAAGTGGGGGGAATTCCTACAATGAGCAGTTCTTC. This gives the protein CASSLRSGGNSYNEQFF.